A single sample gave rise to the 10 T cell receptor beta chains below, sequenced in a study of T cell changes during pregnancy in multiple sclerosis. Assay used: immunoSEQ multiplex PCR; TCRdb lists only in-frame clones, some missing. Of 120,000 or so clones in the sample, 93% were seen once. Sequences were derived from peripheral blood, sampled before pregnancy. The receptors originated from a female donor with multiple sclerosis, enrolled in a pregnancy study.

On this clone: Other DNA sequences within the sample encode an identical CDR3. The CDR3: CASSLPLQGQETQYF. The CDR3 DNA is TGTGCCAGCAGTTTACCTCTCCAGGGGCAAGAGACCCAGTACTTC. V gene TRBV28 combines with J gene TRBJ2-5; possibly TRBD1 for D (6 bases). Germline CDR1 MDHEN, CDR2 SYDVKM. This CDR3 is built from 15 residues. V gave up 2 bases and J gave up 2 bases, with 12 bases separating them.

The chain recombines TRBV11-2 with TRBJ2-1; no firm D call. The CDR3 consists of 13 residues. Germline CDR1 reads SGHAT; CDR2 reads FQNNGV. The V gene lost 1 base and the J gene lost 5 bases, with 6 bases spanning the gap. The CDR3 nucleotides read TGTGCCAGCAGCTTAGCTTTAGACAATGAGCAGTTCTTC. It specifies CASSLALDNEQFF.

V and J are TRBV6-1 and TRBJ1-1; 8 bases align to TRBD1. V lost 8 bases, J lost 5 bases, and 7 bases stayed unmatched. The CDR3 extends over 13 amino acids. Germline V gives CDR1 MNHNS, CDR2 SASEGT. The DNA for the CDR3 is TGTGCCAGCGCCGGACAGGGAAGAACTGAAGCTTTCTTT. The encoded protein is CASAGQGRTEAFF.

The V call is TRBV7-3, the J call TRBJ2-1; D possibly corresponds to TRBD2 (6 bases). From germline, CDR1 is SGHTA and CDR2 FQGTGA. The CDR3 has 15 residues. V shed 3 bases and J shed 5 bases, with 14 bases lying between them. The CDR3 bases are TGTGCCAGCAGCTTGGGACTTCCTACCAACAATGAGCAGTTCTTC. Translated, it gives CASSLGLPTNNEQFF.

For this clone: The junction departs from the called germline gene at one end, perhaps through a read error. The chain recombines TRBV19 with TRBJ1-6, with TRBD1 matching 8 bases. Germline CDR1 reads LNHDA; CDR2 reads SQIVND (reference sequence). CDR3 length equals 17 residues. This chain's CDR3 is CASSIRTGLKVWSPPHF. The CDR3 nucleotides read TGTGCCAGTAGTATCCGGACAGGGCTGAAGGTATGGTCACCCCCCCACTTT.

This clone was seen only once. The chain is built from TRBV19 and TRBJ1-4, with no clear D. The CDR3 loop spans 14 amino acids. Germline assignment: CDR1 LNHDA and CDR2 SQIVND (reference sequence). V was clipped by 1 base and J by 0 bases, with 3 bases between them. CDR3 in amino acids: CASSIGATNEKLFF. For the CDR3, the DNA is TGTGCCAGTAGTATAGGAGCAACTAATGAAAAACTGTTTTTT. The full variable domain, completed using reference TRBV19 and TRBJ1-4, is DGGITQSPKYLFRKEGQNVTLSCEQNLNHDAMYWYRQDPGQGLRLIYYSQIVNDFQKGDIAEGYSVSREKKESFPLTVTSAQKNPTAFYLCASSIGATNEKLFFGSGTQLSVL.

The J gene is TRBJ2-7, the V gene TRBV29-1; the D gene is possibly TRBD2 (5 bases). V was clipped by 0 bases and J by 7 bases, with 22 bases between them. The V gene's germline CDR1 is SQVTM and CDR2 ANQGSEA. The CDR3 contains 16 residues. The DNA of the CDR3 is TGCAGCGTTGAAGATCCTTCCGCGGTCCTTCCGGGGGAGCAGTACTTC. Its protein is CSVEDPSAVLPGEQYF.

The chain uses TRBV15 and TRBJ1-1; D is ambiguous. Germline loops: CDR1 LNHNV, CDR2 YYDKDF (reference sequence). V was clipped by 0 bases and J by 3 bases, with 14 bases between them. The CDR3 has 16 residues. The CDR3 reads CATSRDEWGEDTEAFF. CDR3 coding DNA: TGTGCCACCAGCAGAGATGAGTGGGGAGAGGACACTGAAGCTTTCTTT.

The chain combines TRBV5-6 with TRBJ1-5; 9 nucleotides match TRBD1. This CDR3 is 16 amino acids long. J was trimmed by 5 bases and V by 0 bases; bases with no gene match: 6. Per germline, CDR1 SGHDT and CDR2 YYEEEE. In nucleotides, the CDR3 is TGTGCCAGCAGCTTGGGGGTCTGGACAGGGGATCAGCCCCAGCATTTT. It is translated as CASSLGVWTGDQPQHF.

The DNA of the CDR3 is TGTGCCAGCAGTCAAGTGGGACAGGGACGCGAGCAGTACTTC. Its translation is CASSQVGQGREQYF. This chain links TRBV28 with TRBJ2-7; 9 bases map to TRBD1. Germline CDR1 is MDHEN and CDR2 is SYDVKM. The CDR3 loop spans 14 amino acids. Trimming removed 5 bases from V and 6 bases from J; junction bases left unmatched: 8.